Given below is one TCR beta chain in context. Its antigen is not yet known. Base qualities were left out, and no much larger clone turns up one base away. This sample is drawn from a study of cytomegalovirus exposure and HLA in healthy donors (dated by TCRdb to 2016 to 2017). The study in broad terms: According to an earlier analysis of a few hundred of the donors, 150 million to 200 million T cells yielded 90 million to 130 million unique TCR beta sequences and 276 Gb of sequence data. Roughly 300 gigabases of sequencing data and 70 million to 100 million unique TCR sequences made up an early release that covered fewer than 650 HLA-typed donors. Of the roughly 400 genotyped donors, 75% to 85% were placed in the genetic ancestry cluster associated with self-reported Caucasian donors. The study aimed to test whether signatures of past pathogen exposure could be identified by cataloging public T cell receptors. Using immunosequencing, the study profiled T cell repertoires from about 650 subjects and related those repertoires to cytomegalovirus serostatus. Besides the first cohort of roughly 640 subjects, a separate validation cohort made up of some 110 different subjects was used. To predict cytomegalovirus infection status, the study brought together high-throughput TCR immunosequencing, statistical association of individual TCRs with disease status, and machine learning. In a later analysis, previously published TCR beta repertoires from 550 to 700 donors were re-analyzed and high-resolution HLA genotyping was added so that TCR occurrence patterns could be studied. Rather than drawing on any new phenotypic data, the later analysis identified candidate immune exposures from TCR beta sequences and the way those sequences occurred across donors. In an earlier analysis of roughly 580 of the donors, high-throughput TCR beta sequencing was used to judge whether each TCR beta V gene segment behaved as functional or pseudogenic. Donor age, sex, ethnicity and CMV serostatus were compiled together with the repertoire data. A later genetic analysis used genome-wide SNP genotypes for about three fifths of the 666 donors, treating that subset as a discovery cohort. Every discovery cohort repertoire had been produced on one sequencing platform. HLA typing included class I and class II loci at four-digit resolution. The number of donors typed differed by locus, with roughly 629-640 for A, B, C, DRB1 and DQB1, around 520 for DQA1, over 600 for DPA1, and under 490 for DPB1. About 5 DR-DQ haplotypes were handled as single units for association and clustering, since linkage in the cohort was strong. Among about 400 genotyped donors of the cohort, an average of approximately 240,000 unique TCR beta nucleotide sequences was sequenced per donor, of which about 18% were non-productive. Study-wide conclusions, independent of this receptor: Most TCR sequences were seen in very few donors, while some public TCRs were found in many individuals. Correlated functional status among segregating V segments might reflect linkage disequilibrium, but an unknown experimental factor could not be ruled out. The study gave a list of under 200 TCR beta chains associated with cytomegalovirus. The authors suggested that the approach could potentially be extended to other disease states and immunological phenotypes. V-gene and J-gene trimming of TCR beta chains was associated with a missense DCLRE1C variant in a later genetic analysis, and the association was replicated in an independent cohort. The 87-base-pair reads could not distinguish some IMGT-functional V segments, including TRBV6-2 and TRBV6-3, so those segments were excluded. The earlier analysis of 587 of the donors excluded over 15 rarely observed V segments, including chromosome 9 orphons, because counts were too low. Because HLA typing was unavailable for some donors at each locus, only the typed subset was used in association tests. A further reported finding was that TCR beta sequences accurately predicted the HLA-A and HLA-B alleles for most subjects in the first cohort. Compared with equally common non-associated chains, HLA-associated TCR beta chains in a later analysis were more clonally expanded and had lower generation probabilities. A later genetic analysis reported fewer N-insertions in productive TCRs among donors in an Asian-associated ancestry cluster than the roughly 640-donor mean. For the cohort, immune exposure information was limited to CMV serostatus. When HLA alleles, especially DR and DQ, strongly co-occurred, TCR associations were difficult to assign to individual alleles. In this cohort, only TCR beta chains were sequenced, and detectable features were limited by the absence of alpha or paired-chain data. An earlier analysis of around 600 of the donors showed that most TCR beta V segments appeared in productive rearrangements either about 87% or about 30% of the time, which broadly matched IMGT annotations. At a false discovery rate of 0.05, a later analysis linked fewer than 20,000 TCR beta sequences to specific HLA alleles. The classifier was reported to diagnose cytomegalovirus status with high specificity and sensitivity in both the original and validation cohorts. Most CMV-associated TCR beta chains appeared to be HLA-restricted in a later analysis, and the HLA associations seemed to be driven largely by CMV exposure. A later analysis found that TCR association rates varied across HLA loci, with DRB1 alleles showing the most associated TCRs and HLA-C alleles the fewest. A few of the identified cytomegalovirus-associated TCR beta chains were confirmed in vitro to be specific for cytomegalovirus antigens. In a later analysis, several top co-occurrence clusters were reported to appear linked to parvovirus B19, influenza, CMV and Epstein-Barr virus. The sequencing pipeline was judged likely to have produced a cluster of highly shared sequence variants as a technical artifact. Roughly uniform sequencing depth across donors was assumed in presence/absence analyses, although this assumption may not hold.

In total, 600 or so healthy bone marrow donors made up the cohort. Cohort members were all nominally healthy when sampled, although unrecorded immune exposures were likely present. The donor was CMV seropositive and belonged to the group of over 250 seropositive cohort members. A peripheral blood sample was collected from each donor, and TCR beta sequencing was performed on peripheral blood mononuclear cells. Genomic DNA was extracted from the blood cell samples with the Qiagen DNeasy Blood Extraction Kit. Libraries were prepared through the immunoSEQ multiplex PCR assay. For the multiplex PCR, a mixture combining 60 forward primers for TCR Vbeta segments and 13 reverse primers for TCR Jbeta segments was used. The CDR3 region of rearranged TCR beta genes was amplified from genomic DNA by a multiplex PCR assay. The Illumina HiSeq System was used to sequence the amplified TCR beta libraries as 87-base-pair reads. In the authors' own workflow: A later analysis counted about 80 million unique TCR beta chains across the 666 repertoires, and roughly 10 million of these chains were shared by at least two donors. A nearest-neighbor algorithm error-corrected the raw reads and collapsed the reads into unique sequences, merging closely related sequences to remove PCR and sequencing errors. To assign V, D and J gene segments, CDR3 sequences were aligned to IMGT reference sequences. Each retained sequence needed at least a six-nucleotide match to both a V gene segment and a J gene segment. Rearrangements were called productive when the CDR3 lacked stop codons and stayed in frame with V and J; all others were non-productive. Following IMGT convention, CDR3 was defined as the stretch from the second conserved V-encoded cysteine to the conserved J-encoded phenylalanine. The earlier analysis of about 570 of the donors excluded any sequence lacking an unambiguous match to a single V gene segment. An earlier analysis of 587 of the donors called V segments functional above 56.7% productive rearrangements and segregating when the between-donor standard deviation exceeded 5%. To diagnose cytomegalovirus status from the catalog of TCR beta chain sequences, a statistical classification framework was built. A later analysis assigned V and J genes by comparing TCR nucleotide sequences with IMGT/GENE-DB human TR gene sequences. Using the TCRdist pipeline, a later analysis assigned CDR3 sequences along with most-parsimonious VDJ recombination scenarios. In a later analysis, each TCR beta chain was defined by its CDR3 amino acid sequence together with its V-gene family, and reads lacking a unique V-gene family were excluded. As a way to deal with suspected cross-contamination and a sequencing artifact, a later analysis dropped 450 to 600 nucleotide sequences that were highly shared and had low generation probability. A later analysis calculated a clonal expansion index for each public chain from normalized within-repertoire ranks of inferred template counts. In a later analysis, generation probabilities were computed with a VDJ recombination model fitted to out-of-frame rearrangements, and the resulting probabilities were checked against IGoR. A later analysis scored TCR-TCR, TCR-HLA and TCR-CMV co-occurrence with hypergeometric tests, applying a repertoire-size bias correction to TCR pairs. To estimate false discovery rates, a later analysis permuted the HLA or CMV assignments 20 times. In a later analysis, co-occurring TCRs were grouped with DBSCAN, and TCRdist sequence similarity was added when clustering was performed within HLA-allele-positive subsets. Repertoires with fewer than 30,000 or more than 120,000 public chains were left out of co-occurrence clustering, as were about 5 repertoires with anomalous nucleotide sharing. Drawn from immuneACCESS, this table holds only the in-frame rearrangements with V and J called that TCRdb kept. Clones are partly lost; checked studies trace under half to an unresolved V gene and leave the rest unexplained. Clonal size and the V and J genes are those of that table, whereas D and trimming came from the DNA. The sample table lists about 71,000 clones, 65% to 75% of them with a count of one. The ten largest make up approximately 7.6% of the sample.

According to the germline V gene (reference sequence), CDR1 reads LNHDA and CDR2 reads SQIVND. V is reduced by 3 bases and J by 0 bases, leaving a spacing of 11 bases between them. Taken from cysteine to phenylalanine, the CDR3 has 15 residues. Of the read, only the CDR3 DNA is kept; its 45 bases are in frame from base 1. The sequence was collected from a man aged 35 to 55 in good health and CMV-seropositive. The sample taken for sequencing was PBMCs. The rearranged segments are TRBV19 and TRBJ1-1; the D gene is perhaps TRBD1, on 6 matching bases. CDR3 region: CASSMQGIMNTEAFF. Here is the DNA: TGTGCCAGTAGTATGCAGGGGATCATGAACACTGAAGCTTTCTTT.